Here is one T cell receptor beta chain with its context. Its antigen is not identified. TCRdb's copy holds only in-frame clones and misses some; the assay was immunoSEQ multiplex PCR. The table records nearly 750,000 clones, 72% of them present only once. The data originate from a study of shared clonotypes between healthy human individuals. Study details: The people who gave samples were a couple of women and three men aged 18 to 49.

The study's findings and limits: The study found about 5% of naive CD4 clonotypes shared across a handful of donors. Naive subsets usually exceeded memory subsets in estimated richness.

There are 14 residues in the CDR3. The V gene end was trimmed by 4 bases and the J gene end by 7 bases; junction bases not matched to a gene: 7. Germline V gene sequence: CDR1 KGHSH, CDR2 LQKENI. All of the donors resided in Nashville, Tennessee, and each was a Caucasian adult. V is TRBV18 and J is TRBJ1-5; TRBD1 matches at 7 bases. The TCR sequence derives from a woman aged 25 to 39 in good health. The sample taken for sequencing was memory CD4+ T cells sorted from blood. Subset denoted: CD45RA-negative fraction. The CDR3: CASSLDRSGQPQHF. DNA of the CDR3: TGTGCCAGCTCACTGGACAGGTCCGGGCAGCCCCAGCATTTT.